This T cell receptor beta chain originates from a study of tumor-infiltrating lymphocytes in primary liver carcinoma. This CDR3 is 14 amino acids long. CDR1 MDHEN and CDR2 SYDVKM come from the germline V gene. Only a few counts were recorded for this clonotype. The germline gene is not matched at one end of the junction; a read error may be the cause. It was from approximately 20-30 mg of unsorted bulk tissue that RNA and DNA were co-extracted. The patients, who had chronic HBV infection, were treatment-naive (untreated). A constant-region primer primed TCR beta cDNA synthesis from around 500 ng of total RNA. ARM-PCR was slightly modified, and three nested multiplex PCR rounds with it gave rise to the TCR beta libraries. In the first two PCR rounds, TRBV1-TRBV30 forward primers were paired with a C-beta reverse primer, and each round lasted approximately 10 cycles. Using its own MiXCR run on the multiplex PCR reads, TCRdb lists one record per CDR3 protein. The sample includes about 99,000 distinct CDR3 sequences, more than 65% seen only once; the top ten take 9.5%.

The J gene is TRBJ2-2, the V gene TRBV28, with a weak D call TRBD2 (5 bases). The source material was liver tumor tissue from sampling region 5. The sample's subset: tumor region T5, tumor centre. The TCR sequence derives from an older woman with primary liver carcinoma and hepatitis B virus infection. The CDR3 loop is CASSPLPGTGELFF. CDR3 sequence (DNA): TGTGCCAGCAGTCCCCTCCCGGGCACCGGGGAGCTCTTTTTT.